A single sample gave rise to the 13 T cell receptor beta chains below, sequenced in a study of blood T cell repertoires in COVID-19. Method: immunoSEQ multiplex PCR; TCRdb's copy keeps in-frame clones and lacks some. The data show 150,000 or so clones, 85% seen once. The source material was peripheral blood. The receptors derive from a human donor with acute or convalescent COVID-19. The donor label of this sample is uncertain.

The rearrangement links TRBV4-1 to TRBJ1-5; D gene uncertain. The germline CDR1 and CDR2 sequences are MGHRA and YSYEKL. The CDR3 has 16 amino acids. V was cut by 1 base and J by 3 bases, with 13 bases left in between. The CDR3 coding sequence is TGCGCCAGCAGCCAAGCGGAACGGGTTAACAATCAGCCCCAGCATTTT. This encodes CASSQAERVNNQPQHF.

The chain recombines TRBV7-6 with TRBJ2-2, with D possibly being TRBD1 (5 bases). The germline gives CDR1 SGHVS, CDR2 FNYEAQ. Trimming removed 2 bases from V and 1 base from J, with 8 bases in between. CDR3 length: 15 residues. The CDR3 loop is CASSLSGQNTGELFF. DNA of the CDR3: TGTGCCAGCAGCTTATCCGGACAGAACACCGGGGAGCTGTTTTTT.

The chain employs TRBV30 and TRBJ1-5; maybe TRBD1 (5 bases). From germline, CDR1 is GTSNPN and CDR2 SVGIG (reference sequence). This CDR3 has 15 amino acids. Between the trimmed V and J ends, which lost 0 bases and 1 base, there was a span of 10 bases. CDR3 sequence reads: CAWSVRRESNQPQHF. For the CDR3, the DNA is TGTGCCTGGAGTGTACGCAGGGAAAGCAATCAGCCCCAGCATTTT.

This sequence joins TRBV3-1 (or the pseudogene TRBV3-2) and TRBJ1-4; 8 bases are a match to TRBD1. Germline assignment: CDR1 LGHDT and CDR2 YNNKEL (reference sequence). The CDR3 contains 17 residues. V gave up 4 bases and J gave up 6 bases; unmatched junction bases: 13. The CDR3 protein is CASSPNGQGGGDEKLFF. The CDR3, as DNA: TGTGCCAGCAGCCCCAACGGACAGGGAGGTGGGGATGAAAAACTGTTTTTT.

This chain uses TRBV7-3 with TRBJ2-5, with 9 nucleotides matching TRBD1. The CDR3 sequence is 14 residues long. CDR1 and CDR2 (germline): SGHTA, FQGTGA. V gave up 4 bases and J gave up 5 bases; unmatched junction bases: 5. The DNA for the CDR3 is TGTGCCAGCAGCTCCGGGACAGGGTCGGAGACCCAGTACTTC. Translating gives CASSSGTGSETQYF.

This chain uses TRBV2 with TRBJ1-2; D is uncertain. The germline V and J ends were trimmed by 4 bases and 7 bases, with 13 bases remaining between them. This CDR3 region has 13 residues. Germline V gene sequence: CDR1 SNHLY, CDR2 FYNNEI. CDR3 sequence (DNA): TGTGCCAGCAGTGTACGGGAGGTGGGTGGCTACACCTTC. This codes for CASSVREVGGYTF.

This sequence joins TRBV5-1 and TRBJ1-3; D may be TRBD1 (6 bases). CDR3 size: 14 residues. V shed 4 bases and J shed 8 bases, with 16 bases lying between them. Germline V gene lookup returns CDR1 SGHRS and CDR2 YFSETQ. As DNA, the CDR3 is TGCGCCAGCAGCCTCGGGTCCCCAGGGGACACCATATATTTT. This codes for CASSLGSPGDTIYF.

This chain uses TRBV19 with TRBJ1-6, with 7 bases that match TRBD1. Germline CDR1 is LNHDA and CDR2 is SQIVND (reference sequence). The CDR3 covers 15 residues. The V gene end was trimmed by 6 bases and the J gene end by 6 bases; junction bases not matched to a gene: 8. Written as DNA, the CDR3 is TGTGCCAGTAGCAACTCCGGGACAGTTAATTCACCCCTCCACTTT. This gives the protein CASSNSGTVNSPLHF.

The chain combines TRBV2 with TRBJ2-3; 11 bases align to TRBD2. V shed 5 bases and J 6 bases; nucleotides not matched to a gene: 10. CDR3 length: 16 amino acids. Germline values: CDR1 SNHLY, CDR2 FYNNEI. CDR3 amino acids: CASSFTGTSGDDTQYF. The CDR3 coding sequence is TGTGCCAGCAGTTTCACCGGGACTAGCGGAGACGATACGCAGTATTTT.

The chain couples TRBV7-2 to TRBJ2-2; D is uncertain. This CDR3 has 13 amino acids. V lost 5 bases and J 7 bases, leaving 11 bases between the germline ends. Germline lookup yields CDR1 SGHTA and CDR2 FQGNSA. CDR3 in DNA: TGTGCCAGCAGCCAAAAAGCCATCGGGGAGCTGTTTTTT. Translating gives CASSQKAIGELFF.

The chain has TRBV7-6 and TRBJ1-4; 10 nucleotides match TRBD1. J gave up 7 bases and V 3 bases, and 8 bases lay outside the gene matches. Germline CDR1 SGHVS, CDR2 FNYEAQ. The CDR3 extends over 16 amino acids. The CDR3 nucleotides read TGTGCCAGCAGCTTTCTGACAGGGGGCGGATCTGAAAAACTGTTTTTT. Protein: CASSFLTGGGSEKLFF.

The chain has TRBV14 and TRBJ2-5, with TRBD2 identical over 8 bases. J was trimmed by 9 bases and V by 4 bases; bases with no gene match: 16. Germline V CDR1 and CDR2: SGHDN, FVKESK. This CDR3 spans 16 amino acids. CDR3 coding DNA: TGTGCCAGCAGCCCTGACACTAGCGGCCTCCTTCGGGCCCAGTACTTC. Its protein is CASSPDTSGLLRAQYF.

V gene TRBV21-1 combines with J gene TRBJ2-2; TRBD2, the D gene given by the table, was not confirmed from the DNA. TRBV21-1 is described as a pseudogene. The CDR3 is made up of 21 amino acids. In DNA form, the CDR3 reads TGTGCCAGCACCTCTTGGATCGGTAGGATACTAGCGGGGGAAACGTGCGGGGAGCTGTTTTTT. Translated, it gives CASTSWIGRILAGETCGELFF.